A few counts support the clone carrying this T cell receptor (beta chain). Antigen: not known. The data belong to a study of identical twins. General study points: Cord blood beta clonotypes that were abundant carried fewer insertions, and memory repertoires showed no such trend.

Trimming removed 5 bases at V and 6 bases at J, with 13 bases between. This CDR3 has 14 amino acids. Germline V gives CDR1 SEHNR, CDR2 FQNEAQ (reference sequence). TCRdb re-analysed the 5' RACE reads in MiXCR, keeping a single row per CDR3 protein. The sample shows some 900,000 distinct CDR3 sequences, 9% to 15% of them seen only once. The same data also went into a second study, on yellow fever vaccine responses in identical twins.

Sequencing was carried out using PBMCs. This chain joins TRBV7-9 and TRBJ2-2, with D hard to call. The receptor comes from a woman under 30 in good health. The CDR3 protein is CASSLTLVSGELFF. The DNA of the CDR3 is TGTGCCAGCAGCCTCACCCTAGTTTCCGGGGAGCTGTTTTTT.